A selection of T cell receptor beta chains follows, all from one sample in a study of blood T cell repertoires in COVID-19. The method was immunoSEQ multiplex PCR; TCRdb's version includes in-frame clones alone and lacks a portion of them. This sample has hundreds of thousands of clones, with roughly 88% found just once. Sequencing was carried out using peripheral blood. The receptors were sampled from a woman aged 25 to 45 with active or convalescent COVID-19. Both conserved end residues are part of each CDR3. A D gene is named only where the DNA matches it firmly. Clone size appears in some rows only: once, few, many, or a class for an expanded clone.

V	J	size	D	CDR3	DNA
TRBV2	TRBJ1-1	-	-	CASRGRVFTDTEAFF	TGTGCCAGCAGGGGCAGGGTTTTTACGGACACTGAAGCTTTCTTT
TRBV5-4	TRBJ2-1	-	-	CASSLDGQNYNEQFF	TGTGCCAGCAGCTTGGACGGACAGAACTACAATGAGCAGTTCTTC
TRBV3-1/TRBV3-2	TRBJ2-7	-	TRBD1	CASSQPTRQGAHYEQYF	TGTGCCAGCAGCCAACCAACCCGACAGGGGGCCCATTACGAGCAGTACTTC
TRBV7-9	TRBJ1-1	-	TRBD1	CASSSGGGDTEAFF	TGTGCCAGCAGCTCAGGGGGCGGTGACACTGAAGCTTTCTTT
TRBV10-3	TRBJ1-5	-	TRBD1	CAISEGTGVGQPQHF	TGTGCCATCAGTGAGGGGACAGGGGTGGGTCAGCCCCAGCATTTT
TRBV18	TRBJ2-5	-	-	CASSPPVQETQYF	TGTGCCAGCTCACCACCCGTCCAAGAGACCCAGTACTTC
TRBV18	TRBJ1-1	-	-	CASSPNGGQTEAFF	TGTGCCAGCTCACCTAATGGCGGACAGACTGAAGCTTTCTTT
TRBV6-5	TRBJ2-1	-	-	CASNPGDNEQFF	TGTGCCAGCAACCCAGGGGACAATGAGCAGTTCTTC
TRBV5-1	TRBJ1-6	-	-	CASSLAFESWTDNSPLHF	TGCGCCAGCAGCTTGGCCTTCGAGTCATGGACAGATAATTCACCCCTCCACTTT
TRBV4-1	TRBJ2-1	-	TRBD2	CASSRDSGTSGASSYNEQFF	TGCGCCAGCAGCCGAGACTCCGGGACTAGCGGTGCGAGCTCCTACAATGAGCAGTTCTTC
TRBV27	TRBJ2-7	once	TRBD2	CASSFTSGTRGFYEQYF	TGTGCCAGCAGTTTTACTAGCGGGACTCGTGGGTTCTACGAGCAGTACTTC
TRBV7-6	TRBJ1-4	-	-	CASSLAQRGVGEEKLFF	TGTGCCAGCAGCTTAGCGCAACGGGGGGTTGGTGAGGAAAAACTGTTTTTT
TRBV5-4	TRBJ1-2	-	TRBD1	CASSADGQGTGYTF	TGTGCCAGCAGCGCGGATGGACAGGGGACCGGCTACACCTTC
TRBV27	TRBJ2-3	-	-	CASSFGSSGADTQYF	TGTGCCAGCAGTTTTGGATCCTCCGGGGCAGATACGCAGTATTTT
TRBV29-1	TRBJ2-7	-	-	CSVTGGQTYEQYF	TGCAGCGTTACTGGGGGCCAGACCTACGAGCAGTACTTC
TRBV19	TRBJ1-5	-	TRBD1	CASSPWDRSYSNQPQHF	TGTGCCAGTAGTCCCTGGGACAGGTCTTACAGCAATCAGCCCCAGCATTTT
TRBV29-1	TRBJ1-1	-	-	CSASQEMNTEAFF	TGCAGCGCGTCACAGGAGATGAACACTGAAGCTTTCTTT
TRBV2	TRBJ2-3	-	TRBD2	CASTGGITDTQYF	TGTGCCAGCACCGGGGGGATCACAGATACGCAGTATTTT
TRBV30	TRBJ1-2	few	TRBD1	CAWSPWGQGTRGYTF	TGTGCCTGGAGTCCCTGGGGACAGGGAACCCGTGGCTACACCTTC
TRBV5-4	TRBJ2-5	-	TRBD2	CASSLASGVQETQYF	TGTGCCAGCAGCTTGGCTAGCGGAGTACAAGAGACCCAGTACTTC
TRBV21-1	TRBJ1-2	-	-	CASRLGGRLTPGYTF	TGTGCCAGCAGATTGGGAGGGCGCCTAACTCCTGGCTACACCTTC
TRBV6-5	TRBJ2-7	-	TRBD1	CASSPSPGTGGEQYF	TGTGCCAGCAGTCCCAGTCCCGGGACAGGGGGCGAGCAGTACTTC
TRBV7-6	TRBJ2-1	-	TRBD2	CASSVSAGVYNEQFF	TGTGCCAGCAGCGTCTCAGCGGGAGTCTACAATGAGCAGTTCTTC
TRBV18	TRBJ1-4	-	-	CASSPPREQPGNEKLFF	TGTGCCAGCTCACCACCCAGGGAACAGCCGGGTAATGAAAAACTGTTTTTT
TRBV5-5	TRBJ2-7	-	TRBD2	CASSLGSGEGLEQYF	TGTGCCAGCAGCTTGGGTTCTGGGGAGGGCCTCGAGCAGTACTTC
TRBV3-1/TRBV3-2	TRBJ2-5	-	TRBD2	CASSRTSGTQETQYF	TGTGCCAGCAGCCGGACTAGCGGGACCCAAGAGACCCAGTACTTC
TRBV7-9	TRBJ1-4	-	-	CASSPGTLGATNEKLFF	TGTGCCAGCAGCCCAGGCACTCTCGGTGCAACTAATGAAAAACTGTTTTTT
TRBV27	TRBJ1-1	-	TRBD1	CASRGTGGNTEAFF	TGTGCCAGCAGGGGGACAGGGGGGAACACTGAAGCTTTCTTT
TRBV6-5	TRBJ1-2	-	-	CASRAYGYTF	TGTGCCAGCAGAGCCTATGGCTACACCTTC
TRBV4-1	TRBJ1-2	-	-	CASSQVRGSGYGYTF	TGCGCCAGCAGCCAAGTCCGCGGGTCGGGCTATGGCTACACCTTC
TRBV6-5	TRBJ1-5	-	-	CASRGPGTAGQPQHF	TGTGCCAGCAGAGGGCCAGGGACGGCGGGACAGCCCCAGCATTTT
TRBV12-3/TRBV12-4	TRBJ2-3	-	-	CASRGVSDTQYF	TGTGCCAGCAGAGGGGTGTCAGATACGCAGTATTTT
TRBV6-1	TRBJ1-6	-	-	CASSEASTGNNSPLHF	TGTGCCAGCAGTGAAGCAAGCACAGGAAATAATTCACCCCTCCACTTT
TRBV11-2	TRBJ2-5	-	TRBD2	CASSTRLARETQYF	TGTGCCAGCAGCACCAGACTAGCTCGGGAGACCCAGTACTTC
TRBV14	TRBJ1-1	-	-	CASSQDIAGTEAFF	TGTGCCAGCAGCCAGGACATCGCGGGGACTGAAGCTTTCTTT
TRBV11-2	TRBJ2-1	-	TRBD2	CASSLGLGLVKGFHNEQFF	TGTGCCAGCAGCTTAGGGTTGGGACTAGTAAAGGGTTTCCACAATGAGCAGTTCTTC
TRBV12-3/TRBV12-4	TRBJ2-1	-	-	CASSMDSSHEFF	TGTGCCAGCAGCATGGACAGCAGCCATGAGTTCTTC
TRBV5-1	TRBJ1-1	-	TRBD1	CASQGVNLNTEAFF	TGCGCCAGCCAGGGGGTCAACCTGAACACTGAAGCTTTCTTT
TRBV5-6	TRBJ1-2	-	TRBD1	CASSSDRGPNYGYTF	TGTGCCAGCAGTTCCGACAGGGGGCCTAACTATGGCTACACCTTC
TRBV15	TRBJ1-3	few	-	CATSRRDSSLSGNTIYF	TGTGCCACCAGCAGGCGGGACTCAAGCCTCTCTGGAAACACCATATATTTT
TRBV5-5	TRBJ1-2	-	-	CASSADMSGYTF	TGTGCCAGCAGCGCCGATATGAGTGGCTACACCTTC
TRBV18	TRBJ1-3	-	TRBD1	CASSRDRGAGNTIYF	TGTGCCAGCTCACGTGACAGGGGCGCTGGAAACACCATATATTTT
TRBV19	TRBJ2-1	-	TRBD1	CASSLRGGSSYNEQFF	TGTGCCAGTAGTCTCCGAGGGGGCAGCTCCTACAATGAGCAGTTCTTC
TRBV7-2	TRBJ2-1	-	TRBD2	CASSLAMSGRAGEQFF	TGTGCCAGCAGCTTAGCGATGAGCGGGAGGGCTGGTGAGCAGTTCTTC
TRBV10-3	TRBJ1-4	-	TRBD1	CAISESGTGSEKLFF	TGTGCCATCAGTGAATCCGGGACAGGGAGTGAAAAACTGTTTTTT
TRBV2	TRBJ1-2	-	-	CASSELTANYGYTF	TGTGCCAGCAGTGAACTAACAGCTAACTATGGCTACACCTTC
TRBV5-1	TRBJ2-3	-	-	CASSLQQAESTDTQYF	TGCGCCAGCAGCTTGCAACAAGCGGAGAGCACAGATACGCAGTATTTT
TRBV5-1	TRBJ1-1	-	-	CASSLETADSRAFF	TGCGCCAGCAGCTTGGAAACAGCGGACAGTCGGGCTTTCTTT
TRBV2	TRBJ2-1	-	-	CASSENSPTYNEQFF	TGTGCCAGCAGTGAAAACAGCCCCACCTACAATGAGCAGTTCTTC
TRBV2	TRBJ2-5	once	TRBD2	CASMRDLAGGKETQYF	TGTGCCAGCATGCGGGATCTAGCGGGGGGGAAAGAGACCCAGTACTTC
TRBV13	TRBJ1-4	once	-	CASSPRWAKEEKLFF	TGTGCCAGCAGCCCCCGGTGGGCCAAGGAAGAAAAACTGTTTTTT
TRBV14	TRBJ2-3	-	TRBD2	CASSQDWASGLSTDTQYF	TGTGCCAGCAGCCAAGATTGGGCTAGCGGCCTCAGCACAGATACGCAGTATTTT
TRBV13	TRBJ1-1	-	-	CASSRMTPTGLLNTEAFF	TGTGCCAGCAGCCGCATGACGCCAACAGGGCTATTGAACACTGAAGCTTTCTTT
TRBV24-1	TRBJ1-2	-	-	CATSDGDYYGYTF	TGTGCCACCAGTGATGGGGACTACTATGGCTACACCTTC
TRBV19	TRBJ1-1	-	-	CASSIFGRGNTEAFF	TGTGCCAGTAGTATATTTGGCAGGGGGAACACTGAAGCTTTCTTT